This T cell receptor beta chain was sequenced for a study of blood T cells in healthy people across ages. Study observations and caveats: Roughly linear declines in TCR beta diversity per million T cells occurred with age.

At least 5.5 micrograms of total RNA were extracted per sample. Comments on this clonotype: Antigen: not known.

The CDR3 consists of 15 residues. J lost 2 bases, V lost 0 bases, and 2 bases had no gene match. Germline V lookup: CDR1 LGHNA, CDR2 YNFKEQ. A J-beta primer mix and a sample-barcoded 5' primer were used in a second PCR of about 6 to 12 cycles. MiXCR, applied by TCRdb to the 5' RACE reads, yields one record per CDR3 protein. The sample shows about 1.5 million distinct CDR3 sequences, approximately 43% of them seen only once. The chain employs TRBV4-2 and TRBJ2-3, with 7 bases fitting TRBD2. Material: blood. The TCR sequence derives from a woman aged 18 to 35 in good health. This CDR3 is CASSQEGTNTDTQYF. CDR3 nucleotide sequence: TGTGCCAGCAGCCAAGAAGGGACTAACACAGATACGCAGTATTTT.